The sample holds many counts of the clone carrying this TCR beta chain. Its cognate antigen is unknown. This entry belongs to a study of T-cell reconstitution after alpha-beta-depleted transplantation in children. Findings of the study overall: Several patients had high TCRbeta diversity at day 60; it came from surviving recipient T cells and thymic progenitors. T-cell counts and diversity at one year following transplant were attributed mainly to newly produced T cells.

Germline CDR1 SGHRS, CDR2 YFSETQ. CDR3 length: 17 amino acids. V was clipped by 3 bases and J by 0 bases, with 16 bases between them. Unique molecular identifiers tagged the TCRbeta library. TCRdb processed the PCR reads anew with MiXCR; each CDR3 protein has one entry. This table has some 840,000 distinct CDR3 sequences, roughly 15% appearing once. This clonotype was obtained from a male patient aged 10 to 17 who had a stem cell transplant for acute lymphoblastic leukemia, so the T cells may come from the graft donor. The chain combines TRBV5-1 with TRBJ1-3, with D possibly TRBD1 on 6 matching bases. The sequencing here drew on PBMCs, mostly from graft donor cells, taken 360 days after TCRalphabeta/CD19-depleted stem cell transplant. CDR3 amino acids: CASSWTQGPTSGNTIYF. As DNA, the CDR3 is TGCGCCAGCAGCTGGACACAGGGACCAACCTCTGGAAACACCATATATTTT.